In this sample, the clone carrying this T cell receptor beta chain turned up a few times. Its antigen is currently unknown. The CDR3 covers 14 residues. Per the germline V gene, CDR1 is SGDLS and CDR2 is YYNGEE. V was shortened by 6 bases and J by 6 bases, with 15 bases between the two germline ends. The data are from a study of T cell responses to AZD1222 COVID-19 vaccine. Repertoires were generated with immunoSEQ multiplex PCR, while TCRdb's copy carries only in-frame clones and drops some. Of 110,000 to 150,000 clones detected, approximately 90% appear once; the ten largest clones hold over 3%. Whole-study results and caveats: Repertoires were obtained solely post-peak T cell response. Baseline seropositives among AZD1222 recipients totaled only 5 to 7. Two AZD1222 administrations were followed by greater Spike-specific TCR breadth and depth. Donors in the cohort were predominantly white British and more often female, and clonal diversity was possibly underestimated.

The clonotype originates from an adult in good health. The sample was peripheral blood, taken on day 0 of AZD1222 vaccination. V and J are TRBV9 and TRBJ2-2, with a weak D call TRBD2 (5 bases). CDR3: CASNNGVRAGELFF. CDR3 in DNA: TGTGCCAGCAATAACGGGGTGAGGGCCGGGGAGCTGTTTTTT.